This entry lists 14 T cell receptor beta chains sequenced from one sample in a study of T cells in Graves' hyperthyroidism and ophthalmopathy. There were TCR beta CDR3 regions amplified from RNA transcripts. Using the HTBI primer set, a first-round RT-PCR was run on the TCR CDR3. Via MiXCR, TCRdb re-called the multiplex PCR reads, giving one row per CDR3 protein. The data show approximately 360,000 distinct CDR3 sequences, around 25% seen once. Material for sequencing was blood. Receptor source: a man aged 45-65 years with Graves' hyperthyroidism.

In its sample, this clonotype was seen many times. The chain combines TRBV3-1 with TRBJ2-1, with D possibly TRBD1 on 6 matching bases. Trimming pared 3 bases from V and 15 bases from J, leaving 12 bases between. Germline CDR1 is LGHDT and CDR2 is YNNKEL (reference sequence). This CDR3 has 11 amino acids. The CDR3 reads CASSQGARAFF. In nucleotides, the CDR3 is TGTGCCAGCAGCCAGGGGGCTAGAGCGTTCTTC.

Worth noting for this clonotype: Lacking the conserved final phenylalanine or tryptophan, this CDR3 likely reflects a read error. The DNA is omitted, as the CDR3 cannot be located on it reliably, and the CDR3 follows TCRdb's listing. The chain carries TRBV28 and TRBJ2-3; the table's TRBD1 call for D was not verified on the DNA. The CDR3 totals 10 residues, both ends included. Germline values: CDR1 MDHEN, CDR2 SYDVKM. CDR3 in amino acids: CAPGEGRRIG.

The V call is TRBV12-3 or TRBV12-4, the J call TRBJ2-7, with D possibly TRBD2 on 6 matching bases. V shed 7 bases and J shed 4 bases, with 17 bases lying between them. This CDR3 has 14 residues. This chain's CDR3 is CASTKFGGSYEQYF. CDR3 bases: TGTGCCAGCACCAAATTTGGAGGGAGTTACGAGCAGTACTTC.

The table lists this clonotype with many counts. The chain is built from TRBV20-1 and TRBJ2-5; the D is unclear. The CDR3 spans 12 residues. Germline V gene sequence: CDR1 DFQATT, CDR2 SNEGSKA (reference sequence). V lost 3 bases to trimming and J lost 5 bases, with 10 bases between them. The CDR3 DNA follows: TGCAGTGCTAGTCCGGCGCCGGAGACCCAGTACTTC. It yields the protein CSASPAPETQYF.

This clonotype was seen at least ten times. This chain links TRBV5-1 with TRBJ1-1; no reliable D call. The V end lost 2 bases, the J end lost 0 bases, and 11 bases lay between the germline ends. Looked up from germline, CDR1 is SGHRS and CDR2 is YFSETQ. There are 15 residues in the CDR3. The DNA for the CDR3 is TGCGCCAGCAGCTTATCAATCAAGATGAACACTGAAGCTTTCTTT. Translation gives CASSLSIKMNTEAFF.

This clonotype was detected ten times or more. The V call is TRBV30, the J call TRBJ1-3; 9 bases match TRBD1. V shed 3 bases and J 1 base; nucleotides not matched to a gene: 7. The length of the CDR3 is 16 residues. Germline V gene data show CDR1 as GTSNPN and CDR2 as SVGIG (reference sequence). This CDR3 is CAWSLGQGMSGNTIYF. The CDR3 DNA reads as TGTGCCTGGAGCCTGGGACAGGGCATGTCTGGAAACACCATATATTTT. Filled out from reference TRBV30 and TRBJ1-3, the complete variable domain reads SQTIHQWPATLVQPVGSPLSLECTVEGTSNPNLYWYRQAAGRGLQLLFYSVGIGQISSEVPQNLSASRPQDRQFILSSKKLLLSDSGFYLCAWSLGQGMSGNTIYFGEGSWLTVV.

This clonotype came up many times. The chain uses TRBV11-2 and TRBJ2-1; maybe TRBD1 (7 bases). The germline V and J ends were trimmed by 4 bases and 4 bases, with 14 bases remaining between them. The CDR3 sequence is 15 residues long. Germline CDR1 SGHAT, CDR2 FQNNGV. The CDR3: CASSSQGGGYNEQFF. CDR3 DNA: TGTGCCAGCAGCTCCCAGGGGGGTGGGTACAATGAGCAGTTCTTC.

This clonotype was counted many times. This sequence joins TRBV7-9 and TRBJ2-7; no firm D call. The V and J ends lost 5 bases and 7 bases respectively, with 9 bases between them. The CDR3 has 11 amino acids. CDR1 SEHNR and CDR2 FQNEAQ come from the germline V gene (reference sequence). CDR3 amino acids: CASSLVGEQYF. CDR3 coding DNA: TGTGCCAGCAGCCTCGTGGGGGAGCAGTACTTC. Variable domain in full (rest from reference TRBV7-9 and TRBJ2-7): DTGVSQNPRHKITKRGQNVTFRCDPISEHNRLYWYRQTLGQGPEFLTYFQNEAQLEKSRLLSDRFSAERPKGSFSTLEIQRTEQGDSAMYLCASSLVGEQYFGPGTRLTVT.

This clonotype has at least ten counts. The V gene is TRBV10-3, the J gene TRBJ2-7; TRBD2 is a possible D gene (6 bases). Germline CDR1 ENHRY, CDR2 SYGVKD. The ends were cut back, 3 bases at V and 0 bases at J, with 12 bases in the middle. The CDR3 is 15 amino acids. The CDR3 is CAISDMDGSSYEQYF. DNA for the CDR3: TGTGCCATCAGTGACATGGACGGGAGCTCCTACGAGCAGTACTTC.

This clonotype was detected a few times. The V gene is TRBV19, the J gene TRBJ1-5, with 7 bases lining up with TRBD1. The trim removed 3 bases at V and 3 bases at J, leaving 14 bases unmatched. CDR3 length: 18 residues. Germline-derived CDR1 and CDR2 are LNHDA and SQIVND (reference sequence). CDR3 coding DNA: TGTGCCAGTAGTATTATTGCGTTGTCGGGACAGCTCAATCAGCCCCAGCATTTT. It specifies CASSIIALSGQLNQPQHF.

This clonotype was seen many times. The CDR3 bases are TGTGCCAGCACCACGACAGGGCGGTTTAACAATGAGCAGTTCTTC. Its protein is CASTTTGRFNNEQFF. The chain combines TRBV7-9 with TRBJ2-1; 7 nucleotides align to TRBD1. Per germline, CDR1 SEHNR and CDR2 FQNEAQ (reference sequence). V lost 7 bases and J lost 5; bases outside the gene matches: 11. CDR3 length: 15 amino acids. The whole variable domain, remainder taken from reference TRBV7-9 and TRBJ2-1, is DTGVSQNPRHKITKRGQNVTFRCDPISEHNRLYWYRQTLGQGPEFLTYFQNEAQLEKSRLLSDRFSAERPKGSFSTLEIQRTEQGDSAMYLCASTTTGRFNNEQFFGPGTRLTVL.

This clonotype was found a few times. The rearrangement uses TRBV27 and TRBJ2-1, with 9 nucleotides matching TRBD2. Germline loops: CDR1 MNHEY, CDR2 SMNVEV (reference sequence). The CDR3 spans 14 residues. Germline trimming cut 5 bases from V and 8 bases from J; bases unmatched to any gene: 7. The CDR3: CASSISGSRDEQFF. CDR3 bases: TGTGCCAGCAGTATTAGCGGGAGTAGGGATGAGCAGTTCTTC.

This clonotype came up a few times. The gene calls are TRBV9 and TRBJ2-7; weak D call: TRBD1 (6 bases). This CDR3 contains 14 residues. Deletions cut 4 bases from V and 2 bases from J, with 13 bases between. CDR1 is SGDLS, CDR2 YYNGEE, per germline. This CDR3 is CASSPTGTPYEQYF. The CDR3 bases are TGTGCCAGCAGCCCCACAGGGACACCCTACGAGCAGTACTTC.

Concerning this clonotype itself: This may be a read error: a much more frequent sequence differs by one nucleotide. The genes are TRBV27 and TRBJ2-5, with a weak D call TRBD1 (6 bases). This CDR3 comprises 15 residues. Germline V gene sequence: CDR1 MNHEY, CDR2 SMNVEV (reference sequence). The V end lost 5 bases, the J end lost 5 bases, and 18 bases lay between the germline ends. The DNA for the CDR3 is TGTGCCAGCAGTGGCGCCGGGGCAGGGGACGAGACCCAGTACTTC. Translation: CASSGAGAGDETQYF.